One sample yielded the 18 T cell receptor beta chains listed below, sequenced in a study of CD8 T cells in Susac syndrome. A quantity of about 0.5 to 1 ug RNA underwent reverse transcription using random hexamers. TCRdb itself ran the immunoSEQ multiplex PCR reads through MiXCR, one entry per CDR3 protein. This sample has 40,000 to 60,000 distinct CDR3 sequences, with 93% found just once. The material sequenced was CD8+ T cells from PBMCs. These receptors were obtained from a human donor with multiple sclerosis.

This clonotype appeared once. The chain couples TRBV6-2 or TRBV6-3 to TRBJ1-1, with unresolved D. The CDR3 extends over 14 amino acids. Trimming shortened V by 6 bases and J by 5 bases, and 16 bases separated the two germline ends. Germline V gives CDR1 MNHEY, CDR2 SVGEGT. CDR3 coding DNA: TGTGCCAGCAGATCGCCCGGAGGTGGGACTGAAGCTTTCTTT. Protein: CASRSPGGGTEAFF.

This clonotype was found a few times. V and J are TRBV7-9 and TRBJ1-4; 8 nucleotides match TRBD1. Germline loops: CDR1 SEHNR, CDR2 FQNEAQ (reference sequence). The trim removed 4 bases at V and 7 bases at J, leaving 11 bases unmatched. CDR3 length: 16 amino acids. CDR3 bases: TGTGCCAGCAGCTCCAGACAGGGGCCTGATGGTGAAAAACTGTTTTTT. It translates to CASSSRQGPDGEKLFF. Full variable domain (missing parts from reference TRBV7-9 and TRBJ1-4): DTGVSQNPRHKITKRGQNVTFRCDPISEHNRLYWYRQTLGQGPEFLTYFQNEAQLEKSRLLSDRFSAERPKGSFSTLEIQRTEQGDSAMYLCASSSRQGPDGEKLFFGSGTQLSVL.

The rearrangement links TRBV5-8 to TRBJ1-2; no firm D call. The V end was cut by 4 bases, the J end by 8 bases, with 24 bases between. This CDR3 comprises 16 residues. CDR1 is SGHTS, CDR2 YDEGEE, per germline. As DNA, the CDR3 is TGTGCCAGCAGCCACGAGGCGCGAGGGCCCTTAATGGGCTACACCTTC. It codes for CASSHEARGPLMGYTF.

CDR3 in amino acids: CASTLTGALTDTQYF. The CDR3 DNA is TGTGCCAGCACCCTGACAGGGGCCCTCACGGATACGCAGTATTTT. The chain recombines TRBV6-5 with TRBJ2-3, with 8 bases fitting TRBD1. Trimming took 7 bases from V and 6 from J; bases not matched to a gene: 12. There are 15 residues in the CDR3. Germline assignment: CDR1 MNHEY and CDR2 SVGAGI.

In nucleotides, the CDR3 is TGTGCCAGCAGTTCCGGGGGGGCCCCAGATACGCAGTATTTT. It is translated as CASSSGGAPDTQYF. V gene TRBV12-3 or TRBV12-4 combines with J gene TRBJ2-3; 8 positions agree with TRBD2. The CDR3 extends over 14 amino acids. V dropped 4 bases and J dropped 4; count of bases not matched to a gene: 4.

J is TRBJ2-2 and V is TRBV19, with 8 bases lining up with TRBD1. J gave up 2 bases and V 6 bases, and 8 bases lay outside the gene matches. Germline CDR1 and CDR2: LNHDA and SQIVND (reference sequence). The length of the CDR3 is 16 residues. The CDR3 DNA reads as TGTGCCAGTAGCCAGGACAGGGAGACCAACACCGGGGAGCTGTTTTTT. Translation: CASSQDRETNTGELFF.

CDR3 residues: CAWSAHTDTQYF. DNA of the CDR3: TGTGCCTGGAGTGCACACACAGATACGCAGTATTTT. The J gene is TRBJ2-3, the V gene TRBV30; D gene unclear. V lost 1 base and J 2 bases, leaving 4 bases between the germline ends. Germline CDR1 and CDR2: GTSNPN and SVGIG (reference sequence). This CDR3 is built from 12 residues.

The chain has TRBV7-9 and TRBJ2-2; 7 bases line up with TRBD1. V lost 2 bases to trimming and J lost 0 bases; unmatched junction nucleotides: 6. The CDR3 runs 17 residues. Germline CDR1 SEHNR, CDR2 FQNEAQ (reference sequence). The CDR3 DNA is TGTGCCAGCAGCTTAAGAAGGGACAGACCGAACACCGGGGAGCTGTTTTTT. Translated: CASSLRRDRPNTGELFF.

This rearrangement joins TRBV28 to TRBJ1-6, with a possible D match to TRBD1 (5 bases). Germline lookup yields CDR1 MDHEN and CDR2 SYDVKM. The CDR3 extends over 15 amino acids. Trimming removed 6 bases at V and 9 bases at J, with 18 bases between. The CDR3 DNA sequence: TGTGCCAGCAGCCCATCAGGGAGGCGCAGTTCACCCCTCCACTTT. Protein: CASSPSGRRSSPLHF.

V is TRBV29-1 and J is TRBJ1-1, with D unresolved. Germline V gene lookup returns CDR1 SQVTM and CDR2 ANQGSEA. This CDR3 contains 12 residues. V was pared by 1 base and J by 4 bases, with 7 bases between. CDR3 sequence (DNA): TGCAGCGTTGAAGCAGGCCCCACTGAAGCTTTCTTT. Encoded protein: CSVEAGPTEAFF.

This chain links TRBV14 with TRBJ2-3, with 11 bases identical to TRBD1. This CDR3 has 17 amino acids. The V segment lost 0 bases and the J segment 7 bases; nucleotides outside the gene matches: 9. Germline lookup yields CDR1 SGHDN and CDR2 FVKESK. The CDR3 DNA sequence: TGTGCCAGCAGCCAAGATCGTCGGACAGGGGGCGCATATACGCAGTATTTT. This codes for CASSQDRRTGGAYTQYF.

There are a few counts of this clonotype. This chain links TRBV11-2 with TRBJ1-5, with D hard to call. Germline V lookup: CDR1 SGHAT, CDR2 FQNNGV. The CDR3 runs to 14 residues. Trimming took 3 bases from V and 3 from J, leaving 9 bases between them. The CDR3 reads CASSFAGLNQPQHF. The CDR3 DNA follows: TGTGCCAGCAGCTTTGCGGGCCTCAATCAGCCCCAGCATTTT. Filled out from reference TRBV11-2 and TRBJ1-5, the complete variable domain reads EAGVAQSPRYKIIEKRQSVAFWCNPISGHATLYWYQQILGQGPKLLIQFQNNGVVDDSQLPKDRFSAERLKGVDSTLKIQPAKLEDSAVYLCASSFAGLNQPQHFGDGTRLSIL.

Of note for this clonotype: The junction differs from germline at one of its ends, possibly a read error. This chain uses TRBV4-1 with TRBJ2-5; 8 bases line up with TRBD1. The CDR3 contains 16 residues. The germline CDR1 and CDR2 sequences are MGHRA and YSYEKL. In DNA, the CDR3 is TGCGCCAGCAGCAAAGAAATGACAGGGGTAGTTGAGACCCAGTACTTC. Translating gives CASSKEMTGVVETQYF.

The chain has TRBV19 and TRBJ2-7; D may be TRBD2 (6 bases). In germline, CDR1 is LNHDA, CDR2 SQIVND (reference sequence). This CDR3 has 13 residues. The V and J ends lost 5 bases and 4 bases respectively, with 12 bases between them. The DNA for the CDR3 is TGTGCCAGTAGTGCGGGGTCTGGGTACGAGCAGTACTTC. As protein: CASSAGSGYEQYF.

V and J are TRBV5-1 and TRBJ2-3; 7 bases align to TRBD1. This CDR3 has 14 residues. V shed 3 bases and J 3 bases; nucleotides not matched to a gene: 4. Per germline, CDR1 SGHRS and CDR2 YFSETQ. For the CDR3, the DNA is TGCGCCAGCAGCTGGGACAGAAGAACAGATACGCAGTATTTT. Translation: CASSWDRRTDTQYF.

The V and J genes are TRBV3-1 and TRBJ2-5; D is possibly TRBD1 (5 bases). V lost 0 bases, J lost 2 bases, and 19 bases lay in between. CDR1 and CDR2 (germline): LGHDT, YNNKEL (reference sequence). The CDR3 has 18 amino acids. The CDR3 DNA follows: TGTGCCAGCAGCCAAGACCTGGTGGGGCCCCCCTTTCAAGAGACCCAGTACTTC. Translating gives CASSQDLVGPPFQETQYF.

The chain combines TRBV7-9 with TRBJ2-7; 7 bases are shared with TRBD1. V gave up 6 bases and J gave up 7 bases; unmatched junction bases: 9. The CDR3 runs 13 residues. Germline CDR1 SEHNR, CDR2 FQNEAQ (reference sequence). CDR3 in amino acids: CASRDRALGEQYF. The CDR3 region has the DNA TGTGCCAGCAGAGACAGGGCCCTAGGGGAGCAGTACTTC.

This chain links TRBV27 with TRBJ2-1, with no clear D. There are 14 residues in the CDR3. V was cut by 1 base and J by 6 bases, with 10 bases left in between. Per the germline V gene, CDR1 is MNHEY and CDR2 is SMNVEV (reference sequence). In DNA, the CDR3 is TGTGCCAGCAGTTTATGGGTAGTCGGCAATGAGCAGTTCTTC. Protein: CASSLWVVGNEQFF.